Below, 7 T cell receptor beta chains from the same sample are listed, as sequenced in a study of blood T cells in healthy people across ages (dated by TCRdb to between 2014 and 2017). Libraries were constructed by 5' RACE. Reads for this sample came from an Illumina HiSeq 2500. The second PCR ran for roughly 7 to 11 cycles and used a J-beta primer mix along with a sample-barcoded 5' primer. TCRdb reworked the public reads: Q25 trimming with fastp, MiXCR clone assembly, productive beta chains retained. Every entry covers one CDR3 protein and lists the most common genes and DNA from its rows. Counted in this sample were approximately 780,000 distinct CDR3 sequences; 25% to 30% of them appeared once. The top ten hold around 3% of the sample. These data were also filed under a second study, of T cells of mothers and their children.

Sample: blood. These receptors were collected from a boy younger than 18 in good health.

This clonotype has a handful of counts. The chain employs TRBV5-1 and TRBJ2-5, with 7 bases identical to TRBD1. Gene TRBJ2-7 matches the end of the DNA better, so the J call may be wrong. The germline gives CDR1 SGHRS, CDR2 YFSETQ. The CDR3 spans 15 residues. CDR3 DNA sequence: TGCGCCAGCAGCCTAGAGGCCGGGACAGAAGGCGAGCAGTACTTC. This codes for CASSLEAGTEGEQYF.

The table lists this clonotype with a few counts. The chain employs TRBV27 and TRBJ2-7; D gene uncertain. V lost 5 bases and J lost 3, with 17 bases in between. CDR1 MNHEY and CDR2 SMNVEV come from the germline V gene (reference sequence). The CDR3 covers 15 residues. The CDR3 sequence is CASSRTNKPHYEQYF. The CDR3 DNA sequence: TGTGCCAGCAGTCGTACTAATAAACCCCACTACGAGCAGTACTTC.

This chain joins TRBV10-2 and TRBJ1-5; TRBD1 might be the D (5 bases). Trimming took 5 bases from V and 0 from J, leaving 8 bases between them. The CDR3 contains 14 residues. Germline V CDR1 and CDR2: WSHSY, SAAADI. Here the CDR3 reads CASSRGDSNQPQHF. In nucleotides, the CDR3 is TGCGCCAGCAGTCGAGGGGATAGCAATCAGCCCCAGCATTTT.

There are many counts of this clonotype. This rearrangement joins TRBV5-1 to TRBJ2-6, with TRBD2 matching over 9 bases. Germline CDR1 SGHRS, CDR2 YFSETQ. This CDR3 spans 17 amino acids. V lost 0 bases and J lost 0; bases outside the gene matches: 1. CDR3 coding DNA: TGCGCCAGCAGCTTGGGTAGCGGGGGCTCTGGGGCCAACGTCCTGACTTTC. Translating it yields CASSLGSGGSGANVLTF.

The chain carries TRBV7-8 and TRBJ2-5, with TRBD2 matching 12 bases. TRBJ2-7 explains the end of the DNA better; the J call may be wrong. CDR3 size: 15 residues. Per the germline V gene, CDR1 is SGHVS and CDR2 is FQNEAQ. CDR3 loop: CASSFLAGGFYEQYF. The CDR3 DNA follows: TGTGCCAGCAGCTTTCTAGCGGGGGGGTTCTACGAGCAGTACTTC.

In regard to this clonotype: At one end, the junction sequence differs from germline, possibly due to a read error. CDR3 bases: TGTGCCGGCAGTGAAGCGAGAGGACAGGTAGGGGACCCCAGGCAGCCCCAGCATTTT. Residues: CAGSEARGQVGDPRQPQHF. This chain uses TRBV2 with TRBJ1-5, with 7 bases that match TRBD1. The germline CDR1 and CDR2 sequences are SNHLY and FYNNEI. The CDR3 has 19 residues.

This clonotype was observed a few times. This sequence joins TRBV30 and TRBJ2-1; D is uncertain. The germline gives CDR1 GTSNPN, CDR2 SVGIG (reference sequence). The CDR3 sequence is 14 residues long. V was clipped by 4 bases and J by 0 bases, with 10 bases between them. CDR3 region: CAWTPYASYNEQFF. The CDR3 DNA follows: TGTGCCTGGACCCCCTATGCCTCCTACAATGAGCAGTTCTTC.